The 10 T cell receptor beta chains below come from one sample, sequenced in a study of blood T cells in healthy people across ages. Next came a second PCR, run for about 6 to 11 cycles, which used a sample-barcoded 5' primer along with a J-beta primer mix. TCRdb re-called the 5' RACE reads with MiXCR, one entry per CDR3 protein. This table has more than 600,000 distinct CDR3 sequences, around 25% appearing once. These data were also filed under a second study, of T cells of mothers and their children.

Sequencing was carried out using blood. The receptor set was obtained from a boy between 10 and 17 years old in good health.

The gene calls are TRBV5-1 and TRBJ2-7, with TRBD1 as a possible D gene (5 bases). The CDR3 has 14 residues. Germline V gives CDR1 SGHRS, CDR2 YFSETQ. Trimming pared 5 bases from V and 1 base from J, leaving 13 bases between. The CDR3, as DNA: TGCGCCAGCAGACTCCAATCAGGGTCCTACGAGCAGTACTTC. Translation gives CASRLQSGSYEQYF.

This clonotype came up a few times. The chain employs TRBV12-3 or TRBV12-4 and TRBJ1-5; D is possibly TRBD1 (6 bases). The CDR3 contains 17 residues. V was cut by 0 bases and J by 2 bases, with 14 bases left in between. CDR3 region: CASSLAPGGLGNQPQHF. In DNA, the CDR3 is TGTGCCAGCAGTTTAGCGCCTGGGGGGCTTGGCAATCAGCCCCAGCATTTT.

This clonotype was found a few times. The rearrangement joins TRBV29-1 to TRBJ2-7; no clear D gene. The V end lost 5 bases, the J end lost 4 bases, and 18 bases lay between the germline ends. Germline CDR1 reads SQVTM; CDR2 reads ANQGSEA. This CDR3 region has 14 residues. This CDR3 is CSVRDGSNYYEQYF. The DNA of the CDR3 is TGCAGCGTTCGCGACGGATCCAACTATTACGAGCAGTACTTC.

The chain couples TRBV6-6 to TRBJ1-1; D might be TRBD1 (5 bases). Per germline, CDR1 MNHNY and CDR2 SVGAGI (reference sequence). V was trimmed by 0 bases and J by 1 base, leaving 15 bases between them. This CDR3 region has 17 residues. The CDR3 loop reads CASSYSMGELANTEAFF. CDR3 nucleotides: TGTGCCAGCAGTTACTCGATGGGGGAGCTGGCGAACACTGAAGCTTTCTTT.

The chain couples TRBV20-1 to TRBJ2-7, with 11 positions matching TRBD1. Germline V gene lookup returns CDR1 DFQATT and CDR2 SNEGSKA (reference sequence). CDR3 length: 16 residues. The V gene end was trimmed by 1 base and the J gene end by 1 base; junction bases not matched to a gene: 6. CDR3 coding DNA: TGCAGTGCTAGAGGGACAGGGGGCAAGTGGTCCTACGAGCAGTACTTC. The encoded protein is CSARGTGGKWSYEQYF.

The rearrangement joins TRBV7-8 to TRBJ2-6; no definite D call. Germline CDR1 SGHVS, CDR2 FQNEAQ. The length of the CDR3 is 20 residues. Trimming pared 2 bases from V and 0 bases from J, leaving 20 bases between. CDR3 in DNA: TGTGCCAGCAGCTTAAGGTCTCAAGCAGGCCGAAGCTCTGGGGCCAACGTCCTGACTTTC. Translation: CASSLRSQAGRSSGANVLTF.

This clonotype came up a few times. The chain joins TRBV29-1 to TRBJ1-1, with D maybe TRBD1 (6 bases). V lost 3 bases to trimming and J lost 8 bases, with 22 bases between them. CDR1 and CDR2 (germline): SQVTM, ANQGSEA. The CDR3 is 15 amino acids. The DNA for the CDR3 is TGCAGCGTTGATGGAGGGGGGGCCGAAACATGGGAAGCTTTCTTT. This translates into CSVDGGGAETWEAFF.

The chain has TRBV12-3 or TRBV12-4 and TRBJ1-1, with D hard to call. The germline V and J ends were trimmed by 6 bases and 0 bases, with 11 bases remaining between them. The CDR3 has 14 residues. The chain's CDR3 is CASSVTWVNTEAFF. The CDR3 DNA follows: TGTGCCAGCAGCGTAACGTGGGTGAACACTGAAGCTTTCTTT.

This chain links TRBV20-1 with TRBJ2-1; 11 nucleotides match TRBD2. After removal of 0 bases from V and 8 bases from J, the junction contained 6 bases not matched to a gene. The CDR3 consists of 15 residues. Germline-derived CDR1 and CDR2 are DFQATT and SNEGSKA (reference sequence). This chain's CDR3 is CSARELAGGRDEQFF. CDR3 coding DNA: TGCAGTGCTAGAGAGCTAGCGGGAGGTCGGGATGAGCAGTTCTTC.

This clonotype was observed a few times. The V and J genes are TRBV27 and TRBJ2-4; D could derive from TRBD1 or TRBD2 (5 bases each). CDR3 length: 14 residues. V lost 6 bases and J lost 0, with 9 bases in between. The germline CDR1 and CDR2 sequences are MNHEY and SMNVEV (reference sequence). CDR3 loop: CASRPGTAKNIQYF. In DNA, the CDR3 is TGTGCCAGCAGGCCCGGGACAGCCAAAAACATTCAGTACTTC.